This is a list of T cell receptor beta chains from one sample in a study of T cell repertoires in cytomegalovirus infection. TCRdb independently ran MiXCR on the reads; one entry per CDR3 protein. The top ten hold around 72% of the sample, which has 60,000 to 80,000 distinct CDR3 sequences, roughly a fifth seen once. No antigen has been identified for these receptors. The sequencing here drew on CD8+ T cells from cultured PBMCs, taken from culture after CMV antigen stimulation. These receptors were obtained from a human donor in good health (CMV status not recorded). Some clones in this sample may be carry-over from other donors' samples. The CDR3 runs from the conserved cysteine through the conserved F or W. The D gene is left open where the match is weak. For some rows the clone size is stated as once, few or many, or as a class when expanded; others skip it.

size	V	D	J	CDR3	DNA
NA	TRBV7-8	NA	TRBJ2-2	CASSLVPAAVASGELFF	TGTGCCAGCAGCTTAGTGCCGGCGGCAGTTGCGTCCGGGGAGCTGTTTTTT
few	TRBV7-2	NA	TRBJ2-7	CASSLGAGSTEQYF	TGTGCCAGCAGCTTAGGGGCCGGGTCAACCGAGCAGTACTTC
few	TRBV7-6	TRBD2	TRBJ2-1	CASSRTSGGADEQFF	TGTGCTAGCAGTCGGACTAGCGGGGGGGCCGATGAGCAGTTCTTC
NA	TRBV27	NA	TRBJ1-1	CASSWVGRGNTEAFF	TGTGCCAGCAGTTGGGTGGGACGGGGGAACACTGAAGCTTTCTTT
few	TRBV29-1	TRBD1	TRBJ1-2	CSVGGQPYGYTF	TGCAGCGTTGGGGGACAGCCCTATGGCTACACCTTC
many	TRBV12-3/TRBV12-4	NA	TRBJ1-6	CASTNGQPHNSPLHF	TGTGCCAGCACTAATGGACAGCCCCATAATTCACCCCTCCACTTT
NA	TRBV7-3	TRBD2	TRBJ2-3	CASSLWTSGGGTDTQYF	TGTGCCAGCAGCTTATGGACTAGCGGGGGGGGCACAGATACGCAGTATTTT
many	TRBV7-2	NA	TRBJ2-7	CASSSALAGSLDEQYF	TGTGCCAGCAGCTCAGCCTTGGCAGGGTCGCTAGACGAGCAGTACTTC
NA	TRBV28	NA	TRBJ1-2	CASSLGRETVWGYTF	TGTGCCAGCAGTTTAGGTCGGGAGACAGTCTGGGGCTACACCTTC
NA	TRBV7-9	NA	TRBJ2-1	CASSLEGVDEQFF	TGTGCCAGCAGCTTAGAGGGGGTTGATGAGCAGTTCTTC
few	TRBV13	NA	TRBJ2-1	CASSFLFNEQFF	TGTGCCAGCAGCTTCCTATTCAATGAGCAGTTCTTC
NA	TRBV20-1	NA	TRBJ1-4	CSARDLARGKNEKLFF	TGCAGTGCTAGAGATTTGGCCAGGGGAAAGAATGAAAAACTGTTTTTT
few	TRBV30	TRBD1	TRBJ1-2	CAWIQQGALGYTF	TGTGCCTGGATTCAACAGGGGGCGCTTGGCTACACCTTC
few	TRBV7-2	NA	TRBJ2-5	CASSHPGWGQETQYF	TGTGCCAGCAGCCACCCAGGGTGGGGCCAAGAGACCCAGTACTTC
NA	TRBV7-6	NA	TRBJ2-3	CASSLAPLVTDTQYF	TGTGCCAGCAGCTTAGCCCCACTAGTGACAGATACGCAGTATTTT
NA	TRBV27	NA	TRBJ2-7	CASSFGQGGTYEQYF	TGTGCCAGCAGTTTTGGGCAGGGGGGTACCTACGAGCAGTACTTC
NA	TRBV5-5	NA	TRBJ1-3	CASNVGSRSGNTIYF	TGTGCCAGCAACGTGGGGTCCCGCTCTGGAAACACCATATATTTT
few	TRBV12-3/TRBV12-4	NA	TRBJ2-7	CASSYHLWGSYEQYF	TGTGCCAGCAGTTACCACTTGTGGGGTTCCTACGAGCAGTACTTC
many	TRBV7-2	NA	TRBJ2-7	CASSLATLGSRGYEQYF	TGTGCCAGCAGCTTAGCTACTTTGGGGTCCAGGGGCTACGAGCAGTACTTC
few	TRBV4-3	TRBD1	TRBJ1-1	CASSQARDSRVNTEAFF	TGCGCCAGCAGCCAGGCACGGGACAGTCGCGTGAACACTGAAGCTTTCTTT
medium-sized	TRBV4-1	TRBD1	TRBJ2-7	CASSQGSDRTTYEQYF	TGCGCCAGCAGCCAAGGGTCGGACAGGACAACCTACGAGCAGTACTTC
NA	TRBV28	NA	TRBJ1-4	CASSQSGDPNEKLFF	TGTGCCAGCAGCCAGTCAGGGGACCCTAATGAAAAACTGTTTTTT